Presented here are 6 T cell receptor beta chains from one specimen sequenced in a study of lymphopenia after photon versus proton radiotherapy. Measured with immunoSEQ multiplex PCR; TCRdb has only the in-frame clones, and not every one. The sample shows around 59,000 clones, roughly 83% of them seen only once. Sample: peripheral blood, taken from a patient treated with proton-based radiotherapy. The receptors stem from a man between 60 and 75 years old with pancreatic cancer.

CDR3 loop: CAWSGQLGGSPLHF. Written as DNA, the CDR3 is TGTGCCTGGAGCGGACAGCTTGGGGGTTCACCCCTCCACTTT. The chain is built from TRBV30 and TRBJ1-6; a weak D match, TRBD1 (6 bases). Germline assignment: CDR1 GTSNPN and CDR2 SVGIG (reference sequence). The CDR3 length is 14 residues. V shed 3 bases and J shed 9 bases, with 15 bases lying between them.

V and J are TRBV6-1 and TRBJ1-1, with 9 bases matching TRBD1. This CDR3 is 14 amino acids long. Germline V gene data show CDR1 as MNHNS and CDR2 as SASEGT. V was clipped by 3 bases and J by 5 bases; unmatched bases: 4. This chain's CDR3 is CASSEGTGLTEAFF. CDR3 coding DNA: TGTGCCAGCAGTGAGGGGACAGGGCTGACTGAAGCTTTCTTT.

The rearrangement joins TRBV6-6 to TRBJ2-5; 10 nucleotides match TRBD2. This CDR3 comprises 15 residues. CDR1 and CDR2 from the germline V gene are MNHNY and SVGAGI (reference sequence). Trimming removed 6 bases from V and 5 bases from J; junction bases left unmatched: 9. The CDR3 bases are TGTGCCAGCAGGTCTAGCGGGAGCTACGGCGAGACCCAGTACTTC. Protein sequence: CASRSSGSYGETQYF.

The rearrangement links TRBV4-1 to TRBJ2-3; no firm D call. The CDR3 runs to 15 residues. Trimming removed 1 base at V and 1 base at J, with 9 bases between. CDR1 MGHRA and CDR2 YSYEKL come from the germline V gene. The DNA for the CDR3 is TGCGCCAGCAGCCAAGGTCCGGGTGGCACAGATACGCAGTATTTT. It yields the protein CASSQGPGGTDTQYF.

This sequence joins TRBV1 and TRBJ2-7; TRBD2, the D gene given by the table, was not confirmed from the DNA. TRBV1 is labeled a pseudogene. The CDR3 has 16 amino acids. The CDR3 region has the DNA TGCACCAGCAGCCCTTCTCTAGCGGGAGTTCTCTACGAGCAGTACTTC. It codes for CTSSPSLAGVLYEQYF.

The rearrangement uses TRBV6-5 and TRBJ1-5, with D uncertain. V dropped 2 bases and J dropped 9 bases, with 11 bases sitting between them. Germline V gene data show CDR1 as MNHEY and CDR2 as SVGAGI. The CDR3 totals 13 residues. The CDR3 DNA follows: TGTGCCAGCAGTTACACTTCTCTGGGGCCCCAGCATTTT. This encodes CASSYTSLGPQHF.